Listed below are T cell receptor beta chains from one sample, sequenced in a study of T cells in localized non-small cell lung cancer. Clones were sequenced by immunoSEQ multiplex PCR, and TCRdb holds only the in-frame ones, with some missing. Among about 78,000 clones listed, roughly four fifths were seen once. This specimen consisted of peripheral blood, obtained before any cancer treatment. Every receptor here comes from a man aged 35 to 70 with stage I lung adenocarcinoma. Each CDR3 is given with its conserved first and last residue. D genes are given only for firm matches. Clone size appears in some rows only: once, few, many, or a class for an expanded clone.

clone_size	v_call	j_call	d_call	cdr3_nt	cdr3_aa
-	TRBV5-1	TRBJ2-2	-	TGCGCCAGCAGCAAAAACGACGGACTAAACACCGGGGAGCTGTTTTTT	CASSKNDGLNTGELFF
-	TRBV10-1	TRBJ2-3	-	TGCGCCAGCAGTGGTGACAGCACAGATACGCAGTATTTT	CASSGDSTDTQYF
-	TRBV7-2	TRBJ2-2	-	TGTGCCAGCAGCTTTATCAGCTTTTTCGGCAGGGCGAACACCGGGGAGCTGTTTTTT	CASSFISFFGRANTGELFF
-	TRBV11-1	TRBJ2-6	-	TGTGCCAGTATCCGTCGAGGGGCCAACGTCCTGACTTTC	CASIRRGANVLTF
-	TRBV7-8	TRBJ1-3	-	TGTGCCAGCAGCTTAGGGGGGTACTCTGGAAACACCATATATTTT	CASSLGGYSGNTIYF
-	TRBV10-1	TRBJ1-1	-	TGCGCCCCCCTCCCGACAACGGAAGCTTTCTTT	CAPLPTTEAFF
-	TRBV6-5	TRBJ2-7	TRBD1	TGTGCCACCGGACAGGGCCGGCCCTACGAGCAGTACTTC	CATGQGRPYEQYF
-	TRBV5-1	TRBJ2-5	TRBD2	TGCGCCAGCAGGCGGACTAGCGCCAACCAAGAGACCCAGTACTTC	CASRRTSANQETQYF
-	TRBV5-1	TRBJ2-5	TRBD2	TGCGCCAGCAGCCTTCGACTACCGGGACTAGCGGGTGTGAACCAGTACTTC	CASSLRLPGLAGVNQYF
-	TRBV19	TRBJ1-2	-	TGTGCCAGTAGAGAACAGGTAACGGGCTATGGCTACACCTTC	CASREQVTGYGYTF
-	TRBV4-2	TRBJ2-5	TRBD2	TGTGCCAGCAGCCAAGGAGTATTTCGGGAGGGGGGAGAGACCCAGTACTTC	CASSQGVFREGGETQYF
once	TRBV9	TRBJ2-2	-	TGTGCCAGCAGCGTAGGACACAGGGGGGGTCCCGGGGAGCTGTTTTTT	CASSVGHRGGPGELFF
-	TRBV7-3	TRBJ2-1	TRBD2	TGTGCCAGCAGCTTAGGGACTAGCGGTATCCTCAGTGAGCAGTTCTTC	CASSLGTSGILSEQFF
-	TRBV7-6	TRBJ1-1	-	TGTGCCAGCAGCTTAGGCGATGAAGCTTTCTTT	CASSLGDEAFF
few	TRBV28	TRBJ2-3	TRBD1	TGTGCCAGCAGTTTAGGGACAGGGGAGACAGATACGCAGTATTTT	CASSLGTGETDTQYF
-	TRBV11-3	TRBJ1-1	-	TGTGCCAGCAGCTTAGTCGGTCCATACAGCGAGCGGGAAGCTTTCTTT	CASSLVGPYSEREAFF
-	TRBV9	TRBJ2-5	TRBD2	TGTGCCAGCAGCGTAGGACTAGCGGGGGGTGATGCGGAGACCCAGTACTTC	CASSVGLAGGDAETQYF
-	TRBV27	TRBJ2-3	-	TGTGCCAGCAGACCAGCCGCGACACAGAGCGGGGATACGCAGTATTTT	CASRPAATQSGDTQYF
-	TRBV6-1	TRBJ2-3	TRBD2	TGTGCCAGCAGTGAGGGGAATCAGCGGGGTGCAGATACGCAGTATTTT	CASSEGNQRGADTQYF
few	TRBV2	TRBJ1-5	TRBD1	TGTGCCAGCACCCGGACAGGGGGAAGCAATCAGCCCCAGCATTTT	CASTRTGGSNQPQHF
once	TRBV10-3	TRBJ2-1	TRBD1	TGTGCCATCAGTGACCCGGGACAGGCCCATAATGAGCAGTTCTTC	CAISDPGQAHNEQFF
-	TRBV29-1	TRBJ2-3	-	TGCAGCGTTGTGTCAGCTAGCACAGATACGCAGTATTTT	CSVVSASTDTQYF
once	TRBV4-3	TRBJ1-5	-	TGCGCCAGCAGCCAGGAGCGTTGGCAGCCCCAGCATTTT	CASSQERWQPQHF
-	TRBV30	TRBJ1-1	-	TGTGCCTGTACAATCAATCGGGACACTGAAGCTTTCTTT	CACTINRDTEAFF
-	TRBV28	TRBJ1-1	TRBD1	TGTGCCAGCAGACCTAGGACAGGGAAGAACACTGAAGCTTTCTTT	CASRPRTGKNTEAFF
-	TRBV7-9	TRBJ2-3	TRBD1	TGTGCCAGCAGCTTCGGAACAGGGGGAGCAGATACGCAGTATTTT	CASSFGTGGADTQYF
few	TRBV10-3	TRBJ1-2	-	TGTGCCATCAGTGAGTCGGTTCAGAAGGGGGACTACACCTTC	CAISESVQKGDYTF
-	TRBV6-6	TRBJ1-2	TRBD1	TGTGCCAGCACTCGGGACAGTTCCTATGGCTACACCTTC	CASTRDSSYGYTF
-	TRBV4-2	TRBJ2-3	TRBD2	TGTGCCAGCAGCCCAGGACTAGCGGGAGCGAAAGATACGCAGTATTTT	CASSPGLAGAKDTQYF
-	TRBV7-2	TRBJ2-3	-	TGTGCCAGCAGCCCGACAGGAATCACAGATACGCAGTATTTT	CASSPTGITDTQYF
-	TRBV28	TRBJ2-7	-	TGTGCCAGCAGTTTACCCGGTTCCTTACCCTATTGGGACGAGCAGTACTTC	CASSLPGSLPYWDEQYF
once	TRBV7-2	TRBJ1-5	-	TGTGCCAGCAGCCAAGGGATACTTACAGGGTCCTTCAATCAGCCCCAGCATTTT	CASSQGILTGSFNQPQHF
-	TRBV18	TRBJ2-3	-	TGTGCCAGCTCACCAGGGGTTGGCAAGGCGGGGACGCAGTATTTT	CASSPGVGKAGTQYF
-	TRBV7-9	TRBJ2-5	-	TGTGCCAGCAGCAACGTGATCCAAGAGACCCAGTACTTC	CASSNVIQETQYF
-	TRBV7-3	TRBJ2-6	-	TGTGCCAGCAGCTTAACGGGAAGGGGGGCACTTGGGGCCAACGTCCTGACTTTC	CASSLTGRGALGANVLTF